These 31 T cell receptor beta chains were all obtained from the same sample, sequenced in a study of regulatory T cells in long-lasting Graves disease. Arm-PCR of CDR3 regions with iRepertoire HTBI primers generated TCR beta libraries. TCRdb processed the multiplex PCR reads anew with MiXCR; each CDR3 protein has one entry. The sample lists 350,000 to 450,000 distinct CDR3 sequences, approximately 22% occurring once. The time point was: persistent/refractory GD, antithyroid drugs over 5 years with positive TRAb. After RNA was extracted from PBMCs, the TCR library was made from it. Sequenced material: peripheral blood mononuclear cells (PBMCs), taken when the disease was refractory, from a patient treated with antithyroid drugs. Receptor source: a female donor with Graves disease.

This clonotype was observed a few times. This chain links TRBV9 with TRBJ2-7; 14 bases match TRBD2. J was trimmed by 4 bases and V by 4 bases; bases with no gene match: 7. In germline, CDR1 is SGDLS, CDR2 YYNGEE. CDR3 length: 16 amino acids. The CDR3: CASSPRTSGRLYEQYF. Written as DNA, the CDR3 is TGTGCCAGCAGCCCTCGGACTAGCGGGAGGCTTTACGAGCAGTACTTC.

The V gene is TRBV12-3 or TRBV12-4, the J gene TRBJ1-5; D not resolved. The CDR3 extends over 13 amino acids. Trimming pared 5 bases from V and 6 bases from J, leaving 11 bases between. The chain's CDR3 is CASSLRPTQPQHF. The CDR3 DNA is TGTGCCAGCAGTCTAAGGCCCACTCAGCCCCAGCATTTT.

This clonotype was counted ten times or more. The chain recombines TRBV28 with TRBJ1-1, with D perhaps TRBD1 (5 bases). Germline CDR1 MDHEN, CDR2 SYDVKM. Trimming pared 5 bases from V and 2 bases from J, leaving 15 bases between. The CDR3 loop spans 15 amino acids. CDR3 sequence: CASSLWGDRNTEAFF. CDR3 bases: TGTGCCAGCAGTCTTTGGGGAGACAGAAACACTGAAGCTTTCTTT.

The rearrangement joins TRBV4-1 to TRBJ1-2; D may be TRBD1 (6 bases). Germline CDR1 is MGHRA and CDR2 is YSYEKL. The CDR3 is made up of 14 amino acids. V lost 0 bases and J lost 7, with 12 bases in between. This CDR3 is CASSQDSRTVGYTF. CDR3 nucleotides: TGCGCCAGCAGCCAAGATTCAAGGACAGTTGGCTACACCTTC.

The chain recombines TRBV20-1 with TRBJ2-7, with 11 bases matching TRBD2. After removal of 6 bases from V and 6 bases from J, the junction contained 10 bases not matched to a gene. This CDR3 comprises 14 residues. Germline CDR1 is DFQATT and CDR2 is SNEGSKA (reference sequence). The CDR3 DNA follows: TGCAGTGCGACCCCACTAGCGGGAGAATTCGAGCAGTACTTC. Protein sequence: CSATPLAGEFEQYF.

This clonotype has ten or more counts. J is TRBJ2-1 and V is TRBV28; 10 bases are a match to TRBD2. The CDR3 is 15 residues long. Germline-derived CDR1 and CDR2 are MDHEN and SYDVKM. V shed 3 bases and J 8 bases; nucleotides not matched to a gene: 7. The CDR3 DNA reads TGTGCCAGCAGTTTCCCGTCTAGCGGGAGCCATGAGCAGTTCTTC. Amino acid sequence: CASSFPSSGSHEQFF.

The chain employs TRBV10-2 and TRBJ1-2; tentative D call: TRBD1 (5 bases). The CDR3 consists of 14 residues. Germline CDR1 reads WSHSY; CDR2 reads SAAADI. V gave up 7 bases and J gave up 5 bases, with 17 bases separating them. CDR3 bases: TGCGCCAGCAAACCCGAGGGGCTCCCTTATGGCTACACCTTC. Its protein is CASKPEGLPYGYTF.

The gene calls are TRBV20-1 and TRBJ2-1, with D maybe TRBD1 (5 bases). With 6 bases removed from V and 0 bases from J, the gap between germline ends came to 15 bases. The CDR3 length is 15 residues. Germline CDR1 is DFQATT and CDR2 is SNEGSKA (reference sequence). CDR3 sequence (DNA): TGCAGTGCGGCTACAACAGGCCGCTCCTACAATGAGCAGTTCTTC. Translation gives CSAATTGRSYNEQFF.

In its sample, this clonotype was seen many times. CDR3 sequence: CASKEGPWNEKLFF. The CDR3 nucleotides read TGTGCCAGCAAAGAGGGGCCCTGGAATGAAAAACTGTTTTTT. V and J are TRBV6-1 and TRBJ1-4; perhaps TRBD1 as D (5 bases). CDR3 length: 14 residues. V lost 7 bases and J 5 bases, leaving 14 bases between the germline ends. Germline V lookup: CDR1 MNHNS, CDR2 SASEGT.

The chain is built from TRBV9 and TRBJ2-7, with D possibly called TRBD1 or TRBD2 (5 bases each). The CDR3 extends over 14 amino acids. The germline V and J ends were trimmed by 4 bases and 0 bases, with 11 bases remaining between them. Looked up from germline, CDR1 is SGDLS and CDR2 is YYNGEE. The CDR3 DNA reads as TGTGCCAGCAGCACTAGACAGAACTCCTACGAGCAGTACTTC. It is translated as CASSTRQNSYEQYF.

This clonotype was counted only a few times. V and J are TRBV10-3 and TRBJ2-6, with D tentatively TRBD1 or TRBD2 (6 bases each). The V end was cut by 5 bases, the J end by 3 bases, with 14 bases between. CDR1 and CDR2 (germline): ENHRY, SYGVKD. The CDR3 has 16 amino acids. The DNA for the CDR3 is TGTGCCATCAGTCGGGGGCTCGGGCTTGGGGCCAACGTCCTGACTTTC. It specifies CAISRGLGLGANVLTF.

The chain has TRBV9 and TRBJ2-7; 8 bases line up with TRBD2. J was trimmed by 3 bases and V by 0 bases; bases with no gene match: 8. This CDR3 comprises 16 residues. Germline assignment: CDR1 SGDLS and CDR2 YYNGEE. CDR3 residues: CASSVEGRTSHYEQYF. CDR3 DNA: TGTGCCAGCAGCGTAGAGGGAAGGACTAGCCACTACGAGCAGTACTTC.

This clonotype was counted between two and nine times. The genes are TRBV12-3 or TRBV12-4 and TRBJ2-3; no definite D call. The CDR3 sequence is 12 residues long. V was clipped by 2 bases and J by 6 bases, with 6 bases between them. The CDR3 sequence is CASSLKDDTQYF. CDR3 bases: TGTGCCAGCAGTTTAAAGGATGATACGCAGTATTTT.

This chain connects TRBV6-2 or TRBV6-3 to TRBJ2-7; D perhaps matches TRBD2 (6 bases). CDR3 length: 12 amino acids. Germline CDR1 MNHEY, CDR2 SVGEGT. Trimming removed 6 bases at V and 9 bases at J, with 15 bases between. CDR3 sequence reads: CASRGVPGRQYF. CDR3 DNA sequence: TGTGCCAGCAGGGGGGTTCCCGGGAGGCAGTACTTC.

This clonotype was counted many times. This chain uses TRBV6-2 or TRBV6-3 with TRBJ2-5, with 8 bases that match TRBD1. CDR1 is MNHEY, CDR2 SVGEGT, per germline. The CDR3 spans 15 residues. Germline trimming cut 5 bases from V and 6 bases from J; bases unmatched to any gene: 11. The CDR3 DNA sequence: TGTGCCAGCAGTGAATTAGGGACAGGCTTGCAGACCCAGTACTTC. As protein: CASSELGTGLQTQYF.

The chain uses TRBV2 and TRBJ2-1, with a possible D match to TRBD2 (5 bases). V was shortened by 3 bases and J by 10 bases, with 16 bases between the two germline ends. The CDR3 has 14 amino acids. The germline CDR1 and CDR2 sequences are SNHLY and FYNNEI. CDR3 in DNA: TGTGCCAGCAGTGAGTCTGAGGGTCCAGTCGAGCAGTTCTTC. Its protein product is CASSESEGPVEQFF.

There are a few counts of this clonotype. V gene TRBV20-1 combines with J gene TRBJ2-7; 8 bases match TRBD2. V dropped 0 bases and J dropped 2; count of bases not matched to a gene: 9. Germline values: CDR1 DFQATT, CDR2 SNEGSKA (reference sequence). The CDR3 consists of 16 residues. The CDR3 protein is CSARDLAGRAPYEQYF. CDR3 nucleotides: TGCAGTGCTAGAGATCTTGCCGGGAGGGCCCCCTACGAGCAGTACTTC.

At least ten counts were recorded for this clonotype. The CDR3 loop reads CASSLFLSYEQYF. CDR3 nucleotide sequence: TGTGCCAGCAGCTTATTTTTGAGCTACGAGCAGTACTTC. The chain employs TRBV7-2 and TRBJ2-7; no clear D. CDR1 SGHTA and CDR2 FQGNSA come from the germline V gene. This CDR3 contains 13 residues. V dropped 2 bases and J dropped 3 bases, with 8 bases sitting between them.

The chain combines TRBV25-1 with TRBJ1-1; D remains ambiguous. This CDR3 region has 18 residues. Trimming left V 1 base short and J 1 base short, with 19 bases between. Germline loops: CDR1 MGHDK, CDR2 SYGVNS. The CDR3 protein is CASSEFTPTGGENTEAFF. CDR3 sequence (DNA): TGTGCCAGCAGTGAATTCACCCCCACGGGTGGGGAGAACACTGAAGCTTTCTTT.

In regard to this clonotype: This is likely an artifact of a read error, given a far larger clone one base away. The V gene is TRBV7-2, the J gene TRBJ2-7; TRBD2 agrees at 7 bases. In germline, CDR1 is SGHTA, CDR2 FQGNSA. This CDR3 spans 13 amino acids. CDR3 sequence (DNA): TGTGCCAACAGCTTAGCGGGCGGGAACGAGCAGTACTTC. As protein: CANSLAGGNEQYF.

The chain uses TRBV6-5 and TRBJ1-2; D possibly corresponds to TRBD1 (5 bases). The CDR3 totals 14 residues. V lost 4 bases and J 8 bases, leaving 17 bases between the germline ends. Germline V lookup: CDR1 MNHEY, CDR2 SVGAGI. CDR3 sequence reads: CASSFSGDLRGYTF. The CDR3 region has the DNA TGTGCCAGCAGTTTCTCGGGGGACCTCCGCGGCTACACCTTC.

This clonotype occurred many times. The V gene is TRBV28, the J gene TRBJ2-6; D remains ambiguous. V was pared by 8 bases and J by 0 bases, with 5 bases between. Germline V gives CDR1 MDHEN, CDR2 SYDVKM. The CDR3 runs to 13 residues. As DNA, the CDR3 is TGTGCCAGCGACGGCTCTGGGGCCAACGTCCTGACTTTC. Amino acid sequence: CASDGSGANVLTF.

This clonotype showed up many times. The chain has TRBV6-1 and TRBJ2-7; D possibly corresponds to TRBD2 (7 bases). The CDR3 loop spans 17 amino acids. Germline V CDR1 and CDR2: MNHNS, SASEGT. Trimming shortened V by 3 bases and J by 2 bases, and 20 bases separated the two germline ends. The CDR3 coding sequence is TGTGCCAGCAGTGATCGAATGGGGGGGGCGGGAGCCTACGAGCAGTACTTC. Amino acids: CASSDRMGGAGAYEQYF.

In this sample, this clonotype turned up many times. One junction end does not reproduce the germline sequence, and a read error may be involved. CDR3 protein: CASREVLASGELFF. The CDR3 nucleotides read TGTGCCAGCAGAGAAGTTTTAGCTTCCGGGGAGCTGTTTTTT. The chain couples TRBV2 to TRBJ2-2; D remains ambiguous. The length of the CDR3 is 14 residues. Germline V gene data show CDR1 as SNHLY and CDR2 as FYNNEI.

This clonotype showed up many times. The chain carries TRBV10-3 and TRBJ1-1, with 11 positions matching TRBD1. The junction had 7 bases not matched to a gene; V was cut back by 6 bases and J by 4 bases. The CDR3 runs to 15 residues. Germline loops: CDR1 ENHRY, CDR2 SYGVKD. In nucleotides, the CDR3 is TGTGCCATCAGGGGACAGGGGGTTATAGGCACTGAAGCTTTCTTT. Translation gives CAIRGQGVIGTEAFF.

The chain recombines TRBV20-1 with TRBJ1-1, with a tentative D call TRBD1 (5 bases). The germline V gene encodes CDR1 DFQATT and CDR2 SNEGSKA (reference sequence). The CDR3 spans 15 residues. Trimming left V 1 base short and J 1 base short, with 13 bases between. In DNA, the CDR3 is TGCAGTGCTAGAGTGCGGGGACGCCCGAACACTGAAGCTTTCTTT. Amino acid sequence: CSARVRGRPNTEAFF.

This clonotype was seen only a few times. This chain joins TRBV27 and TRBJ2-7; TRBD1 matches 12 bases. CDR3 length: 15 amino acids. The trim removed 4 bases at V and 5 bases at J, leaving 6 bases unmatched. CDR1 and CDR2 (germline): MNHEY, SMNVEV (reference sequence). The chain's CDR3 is CASSSYGTGGHEQYF. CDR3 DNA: TGTGCCAGCAGTTCCTACGGGACAGGGGGCCACGAGCAGTACTTC.

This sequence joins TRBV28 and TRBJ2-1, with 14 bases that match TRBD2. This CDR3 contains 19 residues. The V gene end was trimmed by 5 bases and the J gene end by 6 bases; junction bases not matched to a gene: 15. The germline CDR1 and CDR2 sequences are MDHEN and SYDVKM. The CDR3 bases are TGTGCCAGCAGTCACCGAGGACTAGCGGGAGGCAATCAACCCAATGAGCAGTTCTTC. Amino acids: CASSHRGLAGGNQPNEQFF.

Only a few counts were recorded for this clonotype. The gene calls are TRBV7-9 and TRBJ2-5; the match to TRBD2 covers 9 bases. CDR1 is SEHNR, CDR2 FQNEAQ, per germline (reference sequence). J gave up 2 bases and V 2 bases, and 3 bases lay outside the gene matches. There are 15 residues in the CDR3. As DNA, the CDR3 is TGTGCCAGCAGCTTATGGACTAGCGTTCAAGAGACCCAGTACTTC. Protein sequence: CASSLWTSVQETQYF. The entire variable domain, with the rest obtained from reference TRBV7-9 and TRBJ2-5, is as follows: DTGVSQNPRHKITKRGQNVTFRCDPISEHNRLYWYRQTLGQGPEFLTYFQNEAQLEKSRLLSDRFSAERPKGSFSTLEIQRTEQGDSAMYLCASSLWTSVQETQYFGPGTRLLVL.

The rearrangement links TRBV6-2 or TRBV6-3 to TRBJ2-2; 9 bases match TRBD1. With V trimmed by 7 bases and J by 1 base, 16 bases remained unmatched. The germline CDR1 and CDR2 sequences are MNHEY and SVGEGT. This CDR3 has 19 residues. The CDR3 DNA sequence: TGTGCCAGCACCCTGCCCGTGGGGACAGGGATTTTGAACACCGGGGAGCTGTTTTTT. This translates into CASTLPVGTGILNTGELFF.

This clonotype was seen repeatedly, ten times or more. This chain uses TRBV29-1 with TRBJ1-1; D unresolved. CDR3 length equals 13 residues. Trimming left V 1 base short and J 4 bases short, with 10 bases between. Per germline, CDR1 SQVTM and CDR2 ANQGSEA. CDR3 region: CSVEVGWGTEAFF. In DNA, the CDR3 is TGCAGCGTTGAAGTGGGATGGGGCACTGAAGCTTTCTTT.